This TCR beta chain stems from a study of T cells after yellow fever vaccination. Findings of the study overall: Abundant contaminating clonotypes from the bulk population could appear in FACS-sorted repertoires. Faster peaking, at day 5 versus 15, marked a secondary response that was weaker. Post-booster repertoires again held most primary-vaccination clones (roughly 96% CD4, 75% to 90% CD8).

The study made its TCR cDNA through 5'RACE template switching. That step introduced a universal primer site along with UMIs. TCRdb passed the 5' RACE reads through MiXCR, listing each CDR3 protein once. The table lists 500,000 to 650,000 distinct CDR3 sequences, 9% to 15% of them singletons. The CDR3 length is 14 residues. CDR1 and CDR2 (germline): SGHVS, FQNEAQ. The V end was cut by 4 bases, the J end by 1 base, with 8 bases between. This clonotype was seen a handful of times. Its antigen remains unidentified. This material consisted of PBMCs, taken on the day of the yellow fever booster vaccination. J is TRBJ2-1 and V is TRBV7-8; maybe TRBD2 (6 bases). The receptor was isolated from a man aged 30-40 years who received the YFV17D yellow fever vaccine. The CDR3 here is CASSSSVSYNEQFF. DNA of the CDR3: TGTGCCAGCAGCTCTAGCGTATCCTACAATGAGCAGTTCTTC.